A single sample is the source of the 10 T cell receptor beta chains below, sequenced in a study of vaccination and CD4 T cells after COVID-19 (dated by TCRdb to the early 2020s). What the treatment or condition label conveys for this sample: approximately 9-day PBMC culture with coronavirus spike peptide pools or control peptides (ViraFEST assay). Libraries were constructed by PCR. The sequencer was an Illumina iSeq 100. DNA from cultured CD4+ T cells was subjected to TCR sequencing with the Oncomine TCR Beta short-read assay at the Johns Hopkins FTIC core. The public reads were quality trimmed at Q25 with fastp and then assembled into clones with MiXCR by TCRdb, keeping productive beta chains. Every CDR3 protein is listed once, alongside the most common genes and DNA of its rows. This sample lists some 9,300 distinct CDR3 sequences; approximately 59% were detected once. The ten largest account for 16% of the sample.

The antigens for these receptors are not known. Input material: CD4+ T cells from blood, cultured in vitro. The receptors originated from a human donor who had recovered from COVID-19.

In this sample, this clonotype turned up a few times. One end of the junction is discordant with germline, which a read error may explain. The chain is built from TRBV6-1 and TRBJ1-6; tentatively, D is TRBD1 (6 bases). Germline V gene data show CDR1 as MNHNS and CDR2 as SASEGT. The CDR3 runs to 15 residues. The CDR3 DNA follows: TGTGCCAGCAGCGAAGGCGCTTCCCAGGGGTCACCCCTCCACTTT. Its translation is CASSEGASQGSPLHF.

Only a few counts were recorded for this clonotype. The chain joins TRBV2 to TRBJ1-5; 9 bases are a match to TRBD1. J was trimmed by 4 bases and V by 6 bases; bases with no gene match: 4. CDR1 and CDR2 from the germline V gene are SNHLY and FYNNEI. The CDR3 contains 14 residues. Here the CDR3 DNA reads TGTGCCAGCAGCCAGGGACAGGGAAATCAGCCCCAGCATTTT. Its translation is CASSQGQGNQPQHF. Full variable domain (rest looked up from reference TRBV2 and TRBJ1-5): EPEVTQTPSHQVTQMGQEVILRCVPISNHLYFYWYRQILGQKVEFLVSFYNNEISEKSEIFDDQFSVERPDGSNFTLKIRSTKLEDSAMYFCASSQGQGNQPQHFGDGTRLSIL.

This clonotype has a single count. The chain is built from TRBV6-1 and TRBJ1-2, with D perhaps TRBD1 (5 bases). Trimming removed 6 bases from V and 5 bases from J, with 13 bases in between. CDR3 length: 13 amino acids. Germline V CDR1 and CDR2: MNHNS, SASEGT. In DNA form, the CDR3 reads TGTGCCAGCAGGCCGTCAGGGTTGTATGGCTACACCTTC. Translated, it gives CASRPSGLYGYTF.

This chain joins TRBV20-1 and TRBJ2-1; 7 nucleotides align to TRBD2. This CDR3 contains 14 residues. Germline CDR1 reads DFQATT; CDR2 reads SNEGSKA (reference sequence). Trimming at V came to 3 bases and at J to 4 bases, leaving 6 bases not matched to a gene. The CDR3 region has the DNA TGCAGTGCTAGCTCTAGCGGATTATACAATGAGCAGTTCTTC. The encoded protein is CSASSSGLYNEQFF.

The rearrangement uses TRBV7-2 and TRBJ1-1; 12 positions match TRBD1. Unmatched junction bases numbered 7, after V lost 5 bases and J lost 0 bases. There are 17 residues in the CDR3. CDR1 and CDR2 (germline): SGHTA, FQGNSA. CDR3 protein: CASSRPGQGAMNTEAFF. CDR3 coding DNA: TGTGCCAGCAGCCGTCCGGGACAGGGGGCGATGAACACTGAAGCTTTCTTT.

This chain uses TRBV20-1 with TRBJ2-7; D may be TRBD2 (5 bases). CDR1 is DFQATT and CDR2 is SNEGSKA in the germline V gene (reference sequence). The CDR3 covers 15 residues. V was pared by 0 bases and J by 4 bases, with 16 bases between. The CDR3 loop reads CSARDRNGVGYEQYF. In DNA form, the CDR3 reads TGCAGTGCTAGAGATCGGAACGGGGTGGGGTACGAGCAGTACTTC.

The V gene is TRBV19, the J gene TRBJ2-1; D unresolved. Trimming left V 2 bases short and J 4 bases short, with 6 bases between. The CDR3 has 13 amino acids. Per germline, CDR1 LNHDA and CDR2 SQIVND (reference sequence). The DNA of the CDR3 is TGTGCCAGTAGTATATCCCATTACAATGAGCAGTTCTTC. It is translated as CASSISHYNEQFF.

The chain employs TRBV5-4 and TRBJ2-7, with D tentatively TRBD2 (5 bases). From germline, CDR1 is SGHNT and CDR2 YYREEE (reference sequence). This CDR3 region has 14 residues. V gave up 4 bases and J gave up 1 base, with 12 bases separating them. The CDR3 is CASSPLRGSYEQYF. The CDR3 DNA follows: TGTGCCAGCAGCCCCCTTCGAGGGTCCTACGAGCAGTACTTC.

The V and J genes are TRBV5-1 and TRBJ1-2; TRBD1 is a possible D gene (5 bases). The V gene's germline CDR1 is SGHRS and CDR2 YFSETQ. The CDR3 spans 16 residues. V lost 0 bases and J 4 bases, leaving 16 bases between the germline ends. The CDR3 region is CASSLGVGARGYGYTF. For the CDR3, the DNA is TGCGCCAGCAGCTTGGGGGTCGGGGCACGTGGCTATGGCTACACCTTC.

In its sample, this clonotype was seen a few times. The rearrangement joins TRBV6-1 to TRBJ2-2; tentatively, D is TRBD2 (5 bases). The CDR3 runs 16 residues. V was pared by 7 bases and J by 3 bases, with 18 bases between. Germline V gives CDR1 MNHNS, CDR2 SASEGT. The CDR3 here is CASTLGPSGYTGELFF. As DNA, the CDR3 is TGTGCCAGCACCCTCGGACCCAGCGGATACACCGGGGAGCTGTTTTTT.